This TCR beta chain was observed in a study of PD-L1 blockade in urothelial cancer. Study at large: Each participant's history included 0 to 3 prior chemotherapy regimens.

The repertoire was sequenced with immunoSEQ multiplex PCR; TCRdb's copy has only in-frame clones and lacks some. Of around 66,000 clones in the sample, 88% were seen once. Study-level points and caveats: Durable-benefit cases showed more tumor-associated blood clone expansion at 3 weeks.

In regard to this clone: The antigen is undetermined.

The time point was: peripheral blood 6 weeks after treatment start. The clonotype was recovered from a man in his sixties with urothelial cancer. The material sequenced was PBMCs, taken around atezolizumab (anti-PD-L1) treatment.

The CDR3 DNA reads as TGTGCCAGCAGGAGACTAGCTGATGGGGGAGAGACCCAGTACTTC. This gives the protein CASRRLADGGETQYF. The chain has TRBV9 and TRBJ2-5, with 7 positions matching TRBD2. Germline lookup yields CDR1 SGDLS and CDR2 YYNGEE. This CDR3 is 15 amino acids long. Trimming cost V 5 bases and J 4 bases; bases outside gene matches: 11.